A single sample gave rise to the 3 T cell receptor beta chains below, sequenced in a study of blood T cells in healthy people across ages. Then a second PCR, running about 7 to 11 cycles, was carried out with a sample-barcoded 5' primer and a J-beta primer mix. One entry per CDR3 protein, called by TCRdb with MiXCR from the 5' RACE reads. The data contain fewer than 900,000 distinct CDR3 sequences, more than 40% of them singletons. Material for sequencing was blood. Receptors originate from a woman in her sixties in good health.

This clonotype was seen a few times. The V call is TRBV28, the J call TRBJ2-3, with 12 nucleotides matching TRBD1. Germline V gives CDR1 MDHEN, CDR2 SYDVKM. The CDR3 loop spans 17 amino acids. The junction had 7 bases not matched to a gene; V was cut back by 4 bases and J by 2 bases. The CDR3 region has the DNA TGTGCCAGCAGTTCACCGGGACAGGGGGCCCCCACAGATACGCAGTATTTT. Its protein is CASSSPGQGAPTDTQYF.

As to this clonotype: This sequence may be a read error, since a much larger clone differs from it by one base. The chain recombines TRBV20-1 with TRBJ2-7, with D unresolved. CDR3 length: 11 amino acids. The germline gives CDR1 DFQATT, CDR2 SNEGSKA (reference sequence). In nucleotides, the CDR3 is TGCAGTGCTATGGGCCCCTACGAGCTGTACTTC. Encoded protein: CSAMGPYELYF.

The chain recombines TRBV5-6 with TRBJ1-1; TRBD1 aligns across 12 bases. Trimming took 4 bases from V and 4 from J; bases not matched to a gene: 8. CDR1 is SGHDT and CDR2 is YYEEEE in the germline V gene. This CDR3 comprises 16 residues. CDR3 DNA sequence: TGTGCCAGCAGCCTCCGGGACAGGGGGCCTGGCACTGAAGCTTTCTTT. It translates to CASSLRDRGPGTEAFF.